This T cell receptor beta chain was documented in a study of T cell responses to AZD1222 COVID-19 vaccine. Broader study findings: Reportedly, nearly half the spike-specific TCRs target unmutated variant regions. Without day 14 samples, only post-peak T cell repertoires were studied.

Both about-4-week and about-12-week second-dose recipients were combined. V was pared by 5 bases and J by 6 bases, with 14 bases between. Per the germline V gene, CDR1 is MNHEY and CDR2 is SMNVEV (reference sequence). The length of the CDR3 is 15 residues. Regarding this clone: Antigen unknown.

TCRdb's copy holds only in-frame clones and misses some; the assay was immunoSEQ multiplex PCR. The sample yields 65,000 to 70,000 clones, 83% seen once. The sequencing here drew on peripheral blood, taken 28 days after the second AZD1222 dose. The chain joins TRBV27 to TRBJ1-6; D remains ambiguous. The TCR sequence derives from an adult who received the AZD1222 COVID-19 vaccine. The CDR3 DNA sequence: TGTGCCAGCAGTGTCCCTCGCCCAGGTAATTCACCCCTCCACTTT. This gives the protein CASSVPRPGNSPLHF.